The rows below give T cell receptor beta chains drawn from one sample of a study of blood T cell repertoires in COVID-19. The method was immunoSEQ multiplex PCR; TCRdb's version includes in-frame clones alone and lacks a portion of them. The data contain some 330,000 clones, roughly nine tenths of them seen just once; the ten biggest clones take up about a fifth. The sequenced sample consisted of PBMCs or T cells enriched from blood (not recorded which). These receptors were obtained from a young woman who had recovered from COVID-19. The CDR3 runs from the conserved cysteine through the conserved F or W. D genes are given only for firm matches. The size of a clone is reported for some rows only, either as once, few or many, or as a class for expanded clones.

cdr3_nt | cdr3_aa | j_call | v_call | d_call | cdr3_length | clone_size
TGTGCCAGCAGCCAAGAGGGCTGGGAGGGAAGTTACGAGCAGTACTTC | CASSQEGWEGSYEQYF | TRBJ2-7 | TRBV3-1/TRBV3-2 | TRBD2 | 16 | .
TGTGCCAGCATTTTAGGGGGTAATTCACCCCTCCACTTT | CASILGGNSPLHF | TRBJ1-6 | TRBV6-5 | . | 13 | .
TGTGCCGGAGGATATAGCGGGGGGGCCAGGGAGACCCAGTACTTC | CAGGYSGGARETQYF | TRBJ2-5 | TRBV2 | TRBD2 | 15 | .
TGTGCCAGCAGCTTCAGGGGGTCGGGGAACACTGAAGCTTTCTTT | CASSFRGSGNTEAFF | TRBJ1-1 | TRBV7-2 | TRBD1 | 15 | .
TGTGCCAGCACCTGGGGCAGGGAAGAGACCCAGTACTTC | CASTWGREETQYF | TRBJ2-5 | TRBV2 | . | 13 | .
TGTGCCAGCAGCTTGACAGGGGCCTACGAGCAGTACTTC | CASSLTGAYEQYF | TRBJ2-7 | TRBV5-6 | TRBD1 | 13 | .
TGTGCCATCGCGGGGACTAGCGACACAGATACGCAGTATTTT | CAIAGTSDTDTQYF | TRBJ2-3 | TRBV10-3 | TRBD2 | 14 | few
TGTGCCAGCATTCGCTTGGACAGGAACCTAGATACGCAGTATTTT | CASIRLDRNLDTQYF | TRBJ2-3 | TRBV5-6 | TRBD1 | 15 | .
TGTGCCAGCAGTCCGACAGACAATGAGCAGTTCTTC | CASSPTDNEQFF | TRBJ2-1 | TRBV12-3/TRBV12-4 | . | 12 | .
TGCGCCAGCAGCTTGGCCGGCGAGGGCGGTCGTACTGAAGCTTTCTTT | CASSLAGEGGRTEAFF | TRBJ1-1 | TRBV5-1 | . | 16 | .
TGTGCCTGGAGTTTGGCTAGCGGGAGCAACACAGATACGCAGTATTTT | CAWSLASGSNTDTQYF | TRBJ2-3 | TRBV30 | TRBD2 | 16 | .
TGTGCCAGCAGCTTCCCCCCCGTTGAGACCCAGTACTTC | CASSFPPVETQYF | TRBJ2-5 | TRBV11-3 | . | 13 | .
TGTGCCAGCAGTTACTCCAGATTCCCCAATTCACCCCTCCACTTT | CASSYSRFPNSPLHF | TRBJ1-6 | TRBV6-5 | . | 15 | few
TGTGCCAGCAGTTTTTCACTATCCGCCTACGAGCAGTACTTC | CASSFSLSAYEQYF | TRBJ2-7 | TRBV27 | . | 14 | .
TGTGCCAGCAGCGAAGGGGGAGACACTGAAGCTTTCTTT | CASSEGGDTEAFF | TRBJ1-1 | TRBV9 | . | 13 | .
TGCGCCAGCAGCCAAGATTCTTACGAGCAGTACTTC | CASSQDSYEQYF | TRBJ2-7 | TRBV4-1 | . | 12 | .
TGCAGTGCGCTAGGGGGTCTCTTC | CSALGGLF | TRBJ2-1 | TRBV20-1 | . | 8 | .
TGTGCCAGCACCCCGAGGGACAGGGGTAGGAAGGGTGAGCAGTTCTTC | CASTPRDRGRKGEQFF | TRBJ2-1 | TRBV6-6 | TRBD1 | 16 | .
TGCGCCAGCAGCTTGGTACCAGGGGATGGCTACGAGCAGTACTTC | CASSLVPGDGYEQYF | TRBJ2-7 | TRBV5-1 | . | 15 | .
TGTGCCACCAGCAGAGTAGCGGGACGGTCGTTTTTGGATCAGCCCCAGCATTTT | CATSRVAGRSFLDQPQHF | TRBJ1-5 | TRBV15 | . | 18 | .
TGTGCCAGCTCACCTAGGACTAGCGGCCTCTCCTACAATGAGCAGTTCTTC | CASSPRTSGLSYNEQFF | TRBJ2-1 | TRBV18 | TRBD2 | 17 | .
TGTGCCAGCAGTACTCCCAGACAGAATTCACCCCTCCACTTT | CASSTPRQNSPLHF | TRBJ1-6 | TRBV27 | . | 14 | .
TGTGCCAGTCACCGAAACAGAGGGTTGTATGGCTACACCTTC | CASHRNRGLYGYTF | TRBJ1-2 | TRBV28 | . | 14 | .
TGTGCCAGTAGTAGGACAGGGTATAAATCCGTTACTGAAGCTTTCTTT | CASSRTGYKSVTEAFF | TRBJ1-1 | TRBV19 | TRBD1 | 16 | few
TGCGCCAGCAGCCAAGATGGGGGGGGCCGGGGCACTGAAGCTTTCTTT | CASSQDGGGRGTEAFF | TRBJ1-1 | TRBV4-1 | . | 16 | .
TGTGCCAGCAGTCGTCGACTAGCCCTTTACGAGCAGTACTTC | CASSRRLALYEQYF | TRBJ2-7 | TRBV5-6 | TRBD2 | 14 | .
TGTGCCAGTAGTATAGTGGGGGGGGAGCCCCAGCATTTT | CASSIVGGEPQHF | TRBJ1-5 | TRBV19 | . | 13 | .
TGTGCCAGTAGTATTGGAGGCAGGGGACGATCGGATGGCTACACCTTC | CASSIGGRGRSDGYTF | TRBJ1-2 | TRBV19 | . | 16 | .
TGTGCCAGCAGTTTATCGCCTGACAGGGTTGGTGGCTACACCTTC | CASSLSPDRVGGYTF | TRBJ1-2 | TRBV27 | TRBD1 | 15 | once
TGCAGCGGAATGGACAGGGGGATAGTGGCCAAAAACATTCAGTACTTC | CSGMDRGIVAKNIQYF | TRBJ2-4 | TRBV29-1 | TRBD1 | 16 | .
TGTGCCAGCAGTTCGTCGGGGAACACTGAAGCTTTCTTT | CASSSSGNTEAFF | TRBJ1-1 | TRBV28 | . | 13 | .
TGTGCCAGCTCACCAAGCACAGGGGGGTACGAGCAGTACTTC | CASSPSTGGYEQYF | TRBJ2-7 | TRBV18 | TRBD1 | 14 | .
TGTGCCAGCTCACCCCCTGACATAAACACCGGGGAGCTGTTTTTT | CASSPPDINTGELFF | TRBJ2-2 | TRBV18 | . | 15 | .
TGTGCCAGCAGCTTCGGAGGGATGAACACTGAAGCTTTCTTT | CASSFGGMNTEAFF | TRBJ1-1 | TRBV11-2 | . | 14 | .
TGTGCCAGCAGTCGGACTAGCGGGAGTCTCACCGGGGAGCTGTTTTTT | CASSRTSGSLTGELFF | TRBJ2-2 | TRBV28 | TRBD2 | 16 | .
TGTGCCAGCATCCCCGACAGGGACTATGGCTACACCTTC | CASIPDRDYGYTF | TRBJ1-2 | TRBV2 | TRBD1 | 13 | .
TGTGCCAGCAGACAGGGCCCGATCACTGAAGCTTTCTTT | CASRQGPITEAFF | TRBJ1-1 | TRBV6-5 | . | 13 | few
TGTGCCAGCAGCGCCCGGGGGAGACGAACAATCCAGGACGAGCAGTACTTC | CASSARGRRTIQDEQYF | TRBJ2-7 | TRBV7-9 | . | 17 | .
TGTGCCAGCAGTTCGGGAGGGGGATTAGCTAACTATGGCTACACCTTC | CASSSGGGLANYGYTF | TRBJ1-2 | TRBV28 | . | 16 | .
TGTGCCAGCAGTTCCTCGGTAGCGGGGGTACGGTTCTTC | CASSSSVAGVRFF | TRBJ2-1 | TRBV2 | TRBD2 | 13 | .
TGCGCCAGCAGCTTGGAGTACAGGGGTTACACTGAAGCTTTCTTT | CASSLEYRGYTEAFF | TRBJ1-1 | TRBV5-1 | TRBD1 | 15 | once
TGTGCCAGCAGCCCGATGACAGGTTCGACTAGCGGGGTGGTCTACGAGCAGTACTTC | CASSPMTGSTSGVVYEQYF | TRBJ2-7 | TRBV7-9 | TRBD2 | 19 | .